Reported below is one TCR beta chain. Per the original methods: Estimation of nucleated cell counts was performed using reference gene primer amplification. The method was immunoSEQ multiplex PCR; TCRdb's version includes in-frame clones alone and lacks a portion of them. V and J calls and clone size follow that table, whereas D and trimming were derived from the DNA. The table includes roughly 500,000 clones, over 75% detected once. The CDR3 is made up of 15 amino acids. The junction had 8 bases not matched to a gene; V was cut back by 4 bases and J by 5 bases. Germline V gives CDR1 MNHNS, CDR2 SASEGT. Residents of about 25 US areas, aged about 18 to 95 years, made up the participants. This sample is part of a study of blood T cell repertoires in COVID-19.

The rearrangement joins TRBV6-1 to TRBJ2-5; TRBD1 matches at 9 bases. Sequences were obtained from PBMCs or T cells enriched from blood (not recorded which). The TCR comes from a middle-aged woman who had recovered from COVID-19. CDR3 coding DNA: TGTGCCAGCAGTGTTTTGGGGACAGGGTGGGAGACCCAGTACTTC. Translation: CASSVLGTGWETQYF.